Each of the 23 T cell receptor beta chains below was sequenced from the same sample in a study of blood T cell repertoires in COVID-19. Profiling relied on immunoSEQ multiplex PCR, and the TCRdb table lists in-frame clones only, not all of them. The sample lists 250,000 to 300,000 clones; around 90% were seen once. Sequencing used peripheral blood. The receptors derive from a woman aged 45-65 years who had recovered from COVID-19.

CDR3 in DNA: TGTGCCAGCAGCCTCGGACTAGCTAGGGAGACCCAGTACTTC. It translates to CASSLGLARETQYF. V gene TRBV11-2 combines with J gene TRBJ2-5; 8 nucleotides align to TRBD2. Germline V gives CDR1 SGHAT, CDR2 FQNNGV. The CDR3 consists of 14 residues. J was trimmed by 5 bases and V by 5 bases; bases with no gene match: 7.

This rearrangement joins TRBV5-1 to TRBJ2-3; TRBD2 matches at 11 bases. This CDR3 is built from 16 residues. Trimming at V came to 1 base and at J to 0 bases, leaving 1 base not matched to a gene. Germline CDR1 SGHRS, CDR2 YFSETQ. The CDR3 sequence is CASSLWTSGSTDTQYF. CDR3 nucleotides: TGCGCCAGCAGCTTGTGGACTAGCGGGAGCACAGATACGCAGTATTTT.

The genes are TRBV28 and TRBJ1-2; no firm D call. The V gene lost 2 bases and the J gene lost 4 bases, with 8 bases spanning the gap. Germline lookup yields CDR1 MDHEN and CDR2 SYDVKM. The length of the CDR3 is 13 residues. The CDR3 loop is CASSLLPGYGYTF. The CDR3 coding sequence is TGTGCCAGCAGTTTACTACCTGGCTATGGCTACACCTTC.

The V gene is TRBV7-2, the J gene TRBJ2-1; 14 bases agree with TRBD2. V was pared by 5 bases and J by 9 bases, with 9 bases of the junction left unmatched. This CDR3 has 16 amino acids. Germline assignment: CDR1 SGHTA and CDR2 FQGNSA. In DNA form, the CDR3 reads TGTGCCAGCAGCCCTAGACTAGCGGGAGGGCCCACTGAGCAGTTCTTC. As protein: CASSPRLAGGPTEQFF.

This clone has more than one count but fewer than ten. V gene TRBV3-1 (or the pseudogene TRBV3-2) combines with J gene TRBJ1-6; 7 bases agree with TRBD1. The germline V gene encodes CDR1 LGHDT and CDR2 YNNKEL (reference sequence). The CDR3 runs to 14 residues. Trimming cost V 4 bases and J 7 bases; bases outside gene matches: 4. The CDR3 DNA reads as TGTGCCAGCAGCCTACCGGGACAGAATTCACCCCTCCACTTT. Protein: CASSLPGQNSPLHF.

This chain links TRBV4-2 with TRBJ1-3; D gene unclear. The V end was cut by 3 bases, the J end by 4 bases, with 13 bases between. CDR3 size: 15 residues. Germline values: CDR1 LGHNA, CDR2 YNFKEQ. The CDR3 here is CASSHSEGSGNTIYF. For the CDR3, the DNA is TGTGCCAGCAGCCATTCTGAGGGCTCGGGAAACACCATATATTTT.

This clone was detected once. This sample includes further DNA sequences coding for the same CDR3. The chain employs TRBV5-1 and TRBJ1-2; the D gene is possibly TRBD1 (5 bases). The V gene's germline CDR1 is SGHRS and CDR2 YFSETQ. V gave up 4 bases and J gave up 5 bases, with 6 bases separating them. This CDR3 has 11 residues. CDR3 residues: CASSAGYGYTF. Written as DNA, the CDR3 is TGCGCCAGCAGCGCAGGGTATGGCTACACCTTC.

A few counts support this clone. In nucleotides, the CDR3 is TGTGCCAGCAGCCCTGGGGAGCGGCCCCAGCATTTT. Protein product: CASSPGERPQHF. J is TRBJ1-5 and V is TRBV12-3 or TRBV12-4, with D unresolved. V shed 6 bases and J shed 9 bases, with 12 bases lying between them. The CDR3 is made up of 12 amino acids.

This chain joins TRBV5-1 and TRBJ2-7, with D possibly being TRBD2 (6 bases). Trimming stripped 3 bases from V and 6 bases from J, with 19 bases between. This CDR3 is 15 amino acids long. CDR1 is SGHRS, CDR2 YFSETQ, per germline. The CDR3 reads CASSSISGEALEQYF. CDR3 bases: TGCGCCAGCAGCTCGATTAGCGGAGAGGCTCTCGAGCAGTACTTC. The full variable domain, in which reference TRBV5-1 and TRBJ2-7 provide the parts outside the CDR3, is KAGVTQTPRYLIKTRGQQVTLSCSPISGHRSVSWYQQTPGQGLQFLFEYFSETQRNKGNFPGRFSGRQFSNSRSEMNVSTLELGDSALYLCASSSISGEALEQYFGPGTRLTVT.

The rearrangement uses TRBV28 and TRBJ1-5; 9 bases line up with TRBD1. V trimming: 6 bases; J trimming: 5 bases; junction bases outside the gene matches: 8. Germline assignment: CDR1 MDHEN and CDR2 SYDVKM. The CDR3 is made up of 15 amino acids. This CDR3 is CASSVGTGWDQPQHF. As DNA, the CDR3 is TGTGCCAGCAGCGTCGGGACAGGGTGGGATCAGCCCCAGCATTTT.

The chain is built from TRBV9 and TRBJ2-1, with 8 bases identical to TRBD2. The ends lost 2 bases at V and 10 bases at J; junction bases unmatched: 8. The CDR3 totals 14 residues. CDR1 and CDR2 from the germline V gene are SGDLS and YYNGEE. CDR3 coding DNA: TGTGCCAGCAGCGTGGACGGGAGGGCCGGGGAGCAGTTCTTC. Protein: CASSVDGRAGEQFF.

The rearrangement uses TRBV6-5 and TRBJ1-2; no definite D call. Germline-derived CDR1 and CDR2 are MNHEY and SVGAGI. The CDR3 consists of 12 residues. V was shortened by 2 bases and J by 8 bases, with 9 bases between the two germline ends. This chain's CDR3 is CASSYEGRGYTF. In nucleotides, the CDR3 is TGTGCCAGCAGTTACGAGGGCCGAGGCTACACCTTC.

In this sample, this clone turned up once. The chain employs TRBV9 and TRBJ2-1; TRBD2 might be the D (6 bases). V lost 2 bases, J lost 0 bases, and 12 bases lay in between. The CDR3 runs to 16 residues. From germline, CDR1 is SGDLS and CDR2 YYNGEE. The CDR3 loop reads CASSVGRESSYNEQFF. CDR3 bases: TGTGCCAGCAGCGTCGGTCGGGAGAGCTCCTACAATGAGCAGTTCTTC. The variable domain in full, with the rest retrieved from reference TRBV9 and TRBJ2-1, is DSGVTQTPKHLITATGQRVTLRCSPRSGDLSVYWYQQSLDQGLQFLIQYYNGEERAKGNILERFSAQQFPDLHSELNLSSLELGDSALYFCASSVGRESSYNEQFFGPGTRLTVL.

The V gene is TRBV5-1, the J gene TRBJ2-1; 11 nucleotides match TRBD1. CDR3 length equals 15 residues. Germline V lookup: CDR1 SGHRS, CDR2 YFSETQ. V shed 4 bases, J shed 4 bases, and the junction held 4 bases outside the gene matches. This CDR3 reads CASSLGTGGYNEQFF. CDR3 DNA: TGCGCCAGCAGCCTAGGGACAGGGGGGTACAATGAGCAGTTCTTC. The variable domain in full, completed from reference TRBV5-1 and TRBJ2-1, reads KAGVTQTPRYLIKTRGQQVTLSCSPISGHRSVSWYQQTPGQGLQFLFEYFSETQRNKGNFPGRFSGRQFSNSRSEMNVSTLELGDSALYLCASSLGTGGYNEQFFGPGTRLTVL.

The chain carries TRBV9 and TRBJ1-3, with D possibly TRBD1 on 6 matching bases. CDR3 length: 14 residues. Germline V gene sequence: CDR1 SGDLS, CDR2 YYNGEE. V dropped 0 bases and J dropped 2 bases, with 6 bases sitting between them. CDR3 protein: CASSVGGPGNTIYF. CDR3 DNA sequence: TGTGCCAGCAGCGTAGGGGGGCCTGGAAACACCATATATTTT.

The chain combines TRBV3-1 (or the pseudogene TRBV3-2) with TRBJ2-1; D might be TRBD2 (5 bases). V lost 3 bases and J 12 bases, leaving 15 bases between the germline ends. Germline CDR1 is LGHDT and CDR2 is YNNKEL (reference sequence). This CDR3 has 13 amino acids. CDR3: CASSHHEGKGQFF. The CDR3 nucleotides read TGTGCCAGCAGCCACCACGAGGGAAAAGGGCAGTTCTTC.

The chain uses TRBV11-2 and TRBJ2-7; 11 bases map to TRBD2. The CDR3 covers 17 residues. CDR1 is SGHAT and CDR2 is FQNNGV in the germline V gene. V shed 5 bases, J shed 7 bases, and the junction held 16 bases outside the gene matches. The CDR3 spells CASSQQPPGLAAWEQYF. The CDR3 nucleotides read TGTGCCAGCAGCCAACAACCCCCGGGACTAGCGGCTTGGGAGCAGTACTTC.

This chain joins TRBV7-2 and TRBJ2-3; D is ambiguous. V lost 5 bases and J 0 bases, leaving 12 bases between the germline ends. This CDR3 is built from 15 residues. CDR1 SGHTA and CDR2 FQGNSA come from the germline V gene. The CDR3 protein is CASSITVFSTDTQYF. In nucleotides, the CDR3 is TGTGCCAGCAGCATCACAGTATTTAGCACAGATACGCAGTATTTT.

The J gene is TRBJ1-5, the V gene TRBV27, with a weak D call TRBD1 (5 bases). The CDR3 is 13 amino acids. The V gene's germline CDR1 is MNHEY and CDR2 SMNVEV (reference sequence). The germline V and J ends were trimmed by 2 bases and 6 bases, with 8 bases remaining between them. CDR3 residues: CASSLRRGQPQHF. CDR3 nucleotide sequence: TGTGCCAGCAGTTTACGGAGGGGTCAGCCCCAGCATTTT.

The chain has TRBV4-1 and TRBJ1-1; D is unclear. The CDR3 is made up of 13 amino acids. Germline lookup yields CDR1 MGHRA and CDR2 YSYEKL. The V end was cut by 5 bases, the J end by 4 bases, with 11 bases between. The DNA of the CDR3 is TGCGCCAGCAGCGCACCTAGGAGCACTGAAGCTTTCTTT. Amino acid sequence: CASSAPRSTEAFF.

The V and J genes are TRBV10-3 and TRBJ1-1; TRBD1 aligns across 8 bases. The CDR3 extends over 15 amino acids. Germline CDR1 and CDR2: ENHRY and SYGVKD. V lost 6 bases to trimming and J lost 1 base; unmatched junction nucleotides: 7. The chain's CDR3 is CAIRVTTGGNTEAFF. The CDR3 region has the DNA TGTGCCATCAGAGTGACTACAGGGGGGAACACTGAAGCTTTCTTT.

This chain links TRBV6-5 with TRBJ2-3, with TRBD1 as a possible D gene (6 bases). Germline loops: CDR1 MNHEY, CDR2 SVGAGI. The CDR3 is made up of 14 amino acids. Trimming took 6 bases from V and 2 from J, leaving 12 bases between them. The DNA for the CDR3 is TGTGCCAGCAGGATGGACAGAAACACAGATACGCAGTATTTT. As protein: CASRMDRNTDTQYF.

The J gene is TRBJ2-7, the V gene TRBV19; 8 bases are shared with TRBD2. Per the germline V gene, CDR1 is LNHDA and CDR2 is SQIVND (reference sequence). Trimming cost V 4 bases and J 2 bases; bases outside gene matches: 7. The length of the CDR3 is 15 residues. In DNA form, the CDR3 reads TGTGCCAGTAGTAGGAAGCGGGAGACCCCCTACGAGCAGTACTTC. Its protein product is CASSRKRETPYEQYF.